This T cell receptor (beta chain) was retrieved from a study of control samples from healthy donors and cancer patients. In its sample, this clone was seen once. There are 17 residues in the CDR3. V lost 8 bases and J 0 bases, leaving 21 bases between the germline ends. CDR1 LGHNA and CDR2 YNFKEQ come from the germline V gene. Sequenced by immunoSEQ multiplex PCR; TCRdb stores in-frame clones only, minus some. The sample has 75,000 to 100,000 clones; 70% to 90% are singletons. The sequence was collected from a woman aged 50 to 60 in good health. The chain carries TRBV4-2 and TRBJ2-3; D might be TRBD2 (6 bases). Source material: blood. The CDR3 loop is CASGPRRVSGSTDTQYF. The CDR3 bases are TGTGCCAGCGGACCCCGAAGGGTCAGCGGGAGCACAGATACGCAGTATTTT.